A single sample gave rise to the 16 T cell receptor beta chains below, sequenced in a study of T cell repertoires in cytomegalovirus infection. TCRdb ran MiXCR on the reads and lists one entry per CDR3 protein. The data contain around 740,000 distinct CDR3 sequences, 35% of them singletons. The sample was PBMCs. The source is a human donor in good health (CMV status not recorded). Some clones in this sample may be carry-over from other donors' samples.

The table lists this clonotype with a few counts. The J gene is TRBJ2-3, the V gene TRBV28; D is uncertain. CDR3 length: 15 amino acids. V shed 5 bases and J shed 2 bases, with 14 bases lying between them. The germline V gene encodes CDR1 MDHEN and CDR2 SYDVKM. The CDR3 spells CASSPDSTHTDTQYF. The CDR3, as DNA: TGTGCCAGCAGTCCCGACTCGACTCACACAGATACGCAGTATTTT.

The genes are TRBV5-4 and TRBJ2-1, with 7 bases lining up with TRBD2. V lost 0 bases to trimming and J lost 4 bases; unmatched junction nucleotides: 7. The CDR3 length is 16 residues. CDR1 is SGHNT and CDR2 is YYREEE in the germline V gene (reference sequence). The CDR3 coding sequence is TGTGCCAGCAGCTTGGATGGGTCTAGCGGTTACAATGAGCAGTTCTTC. It codes for CASSLDGSSGYNEQFF.

The CDR3 is CAISKQGYRTEAFF. In DNA, the CDR3 is TGTGCCATCAGCAAACAGGGTTATCGCACTGAAGCTTTCTTT. The chain has TRBV10-3 and TRBJ1-1; tentatively, D is TRBD1 (6 bases). Trimming cost V 6 bases and J 4 bases, with 15 bases left between them. In germline, CDR1 is ENHRY, CDR2 SYGVKD. The CDR3 loop spans 14 amino acids.

This clonotype has only a few counts. The V gene is TRBV4-1, the J gene TRBJ2-7; D is uncertain. This CDR3 is 14 amino acids long. Germline CDR1 and CDR2: MGHRA and YSYEKL. Trimming shortened V by 1 base and J by 0 bases, and 7 bases separated the two germline ends. The DNA for the CDR3 is TGCGCCAGCAGCCAAGGACTGCCCTCCTACGAGCAGTACTTC. As protein: CASSQGLPSYEQYF.

The chain couples TRBV2 to TRBJ2-7, with D uncertain. Germline CDR1 is SNHLY and CDR2 is FYNNEI. The CDR3 has 12 amino acids. Trimming left V 7 bases short and J 6 bases short, with 13 bases between. The CDR3: CASTGQSAEQYF. For the CDR3, the DNA is TGTGCCAGCACCGGGCAGTCCGCCGAGCAGTACTTC.

This clonotype turned up a few times. The rearrangement links TRBV7-9 to TRBJ1-2; D remains ambiguous. Trimming cost V 3 bases and J 0 bases, with 8 bases left between them. CDR3 length: 14 amino acids. Germline CDR1 SEHNR, CDR2 FQNEAQ (reference sequence). This CDR3 reads CASSFSGSNYGYTF. Written as DNA, the CDR3 is TGTGCCAGCAGCTTCTCCGGATCTAACTATGGCTACACCTTC.

This clonotype was counted between two and nine times. J is TRBJ1-2 and V is TRBV6-6; D ambiguous. CDR3 length: 13 amino acids. Trimming took 6 bases from V and 5 from J, leaving 13 bases between them. The germline CDR1 and CDR2 sequences are MNHNY and SVGAGI (reference sequence). Here the CDR3 reads CASRDPTGYGYTF. The CDR3 region has the DNA TGTGCCAGCAGGGATCCTACGGGATATGGCTACACCTTC.

This sequence joins TRBV5-1 and TRBJ2-1, with 9 bases that match TRBD1. The CDR3 loop spans 13 amino acids. Germline V gene sequence: CDR1 SGHRS, CDR2 YFSETQ. The V gene end was trimmed by 4 bases and the J gene end by 8 bases; junction bases not matched to a gene: 4. The CDR3 coding sequence is TGCGCCAGCAGCGGACAGGGGAGGGATGAGCAGTTCTTC. This codes for CASSGQGRDEQFF.

This sequence joins TRBV29-1 and TRBJ2-2; 7 nucleotides match TRBD1. Germline trimming cut 2 bases from V and 1 base from J; bases unmatched to any gene: 1. The CDR3 consists of 14 residues. CDR1 and CDR2 (germline): SQVTM, ANQGSEA. CDR3 in DNA: TGCAGCGTTGAACAGGGGGTGAACACCGGGGAGCTGTTTTTT. Amino acid sequence: CSVEQGVNTGELFF.

The chain carries TRBV12-3 or TRBV12-4 and TRBJ2-5; D unresolved. The CDR3 is made up of 14 amino acids. With 3 bases removed from V and 5 bases from J, the gap between germline ends came to 13 bases. CDR3 nucleotide sequence: TGTGCCAGCAGTTTCGGCTCTGGGCTTGAGACCCAGTACTTC. As protein: CASSFGSGLETQYF.

The gene calls are TRBV15 and TRBJ2-1; 10 positions match TRBD2. The germline V gene has CDR1 LNHNV and CDR2 YYDKDF (reference sequence). V dropped 3 bases and J dropped 4; count of bases not matched to a gene: 6. CDR3 length equals 16 residues. The CDR3 sequence is CATSRDSGGSYNEQFF. The CDR3 nucleotides read TGTGCCACCAGCAGGGATAGCGGGGGGAGTTACAATGAGCAGTTCTTC. Looking up the rest from reference TRBV15 and TRBJ2-1 gives the full variable domain: DAMVIQNPRYQVTQFGKPVTLSCSQTLNHNVMYWYQQKSSQAPKLLFHYYDKDFNNEADTPDNFQSRRPNTSFCFLDIRSPGLGDTAMYLCATSRDSGGSYNEQFFGPGTRLTVL.

The chain combines TRBV20-1 with TRBJ2-1; 14 bases are a match to TRBD2. After removal of 1 base from V and 8 bases from J, the junction contained 7 bases not matched to a gene. Germline values: CDR1 DFQATT, CDR2 SNEGSKA (reference sequence). This CDR3 spans 16 amino acids. This CDR3 reads CSARGGLAGVGDEQFF. CDR3 DNA sequence: TGCAGTGCTAGAGGGGGACTAGCGGGGGTAGGCGATGAGCAGTTCTTC.

This clonotype was counted a few times. This chain connects TRBV6-5 to TRBJ1-5, with 10 bases aligning to TRBD1. The CDR3 loop spans 15 amino acids. The V and J ends lost 5 bases and 6 bases, in that order; junction bases with no gene match: 7. Germline assignment: CDR1 MNHEY and CDR2 SVGAGI. This CDR3 is CASSARDRGRQPQHF. In DNA form, the CDR3 reads TGTGCCAGCAGTGCCCGGGACAGGGGTCGTCAGCCCCAGCATTTT.

V is TRBV6-1 and J is TRBJ1-1, with no clear D. The germline gives CDR1 MNHNS, CDR2 SASEGT. Deletions cut 5 bases from V and 5 bases from J, with 15 bases between. The CDR3 runs 14 residues. The CDR3 loop reads CASSQFHVGTEAFF. As DNA, the CDR3 is TGTGCCAGCAGTCAATTTCATGTGGGGACTGAAGCTTTCTTT.

V gene TRBV20-1 combines with J gene TRBJ2-1; D is possibly TRBD2 (5 bases). This CDR3 has 14 residues. V shed 4 bases and J shed 1 base, with 11 bases lying between them. The V gene's germline CDR1 is DFQATT and CDR2 SNEGSKA (reference sequence). DNA for the CDR3: TGCAGTGCTACCAGGACTGGGTCCTACAATGAGCAGTTCTTC. Its protein is CSATRTGSYNEQFF.

This clonotype was seen only a few times. The J gene is TRBJ1-2, the V gene TRBV28; D unclear. Between the trimmed V and J ends, which lost 3 bases and 8 bases, there was a span of 7 bases. The CDR3 is 11 amino acids. CDR1 MDHEN and CDR2 SYDVKM come from the germline V gene. The CDR3 here is CASSFGRGYTF. The CDR3, as DNA: TGTGCCAGCAGTTTTGGCAGAGGCTACACCTTC.